This TCR beta chain was sequenced during a study of T cell repertoires in cytomegalovirus infection (dated by TCRdb to the late 2010s). Regarding the research as a whole: Donor HLA type was relevant to the analysis, because carriage of CMV infection together with the matching HLA type was indicated by public TCR beta signatures. The paper's findings and limits, for the study overall: The ex vivo response was dominated by HLA-C-restricted CMV-specific TCR beta clonotypes, which also provided the single most frequent clonotype in two of eight donors. Cumulative frequency of public TCR beta family members discriminated carriers of CMV infection plus the relevant HLA type in this cohort and an independent approximately 350-donor cohort.

Ten or more counts support this clonotype. Its antigen is unknown. It has no much larger one-base neighbor in the sample; base qualities were not kept. The germline ends are 9 bases apart after V is trimmed by 0 bases and J by 3 bases. The CDR3 runs 15 residues from the cysteine to the phenylalanine. The entry retains the CDR3 DNA only, 45 bases that are in frame from base 1. CDR1 and CDR2, looked up from the germline V gene, are SGHVS and FQNEAQ. Instrument on record: Illumina HiSeq 1500. The public reads were quality trimmed at Q25 with fastp and then assembled into clones with MiXCR by TCRdb, keeping productive beta chains. Under each unique CDR3 protein, matching rows form one entry showing the most common genes and DNA. The sample table shows hundreds of thousands of distinct CDR3 sequences, and more than 9% are seen once. The ten most abundant clones make up about 3.9% of the sample.

The rearranged chain carries TRBV7-8 and TRBJ2-1, with TRBD2 tentatively as D gene (5 bases match). Sequenced: PBMCs. The sequence was collected from a human donor in good health (CMV status not recorded). Some clones in this sample may be carry-over from other donors' samples. The CDR3 region reads CASSLAEGDYNEQFF. The nucleotide sequence reads as follows: TGTGCCAGCAGCTTAGCCGAGGGCGACTACAATGAGCAGTTCTTC.